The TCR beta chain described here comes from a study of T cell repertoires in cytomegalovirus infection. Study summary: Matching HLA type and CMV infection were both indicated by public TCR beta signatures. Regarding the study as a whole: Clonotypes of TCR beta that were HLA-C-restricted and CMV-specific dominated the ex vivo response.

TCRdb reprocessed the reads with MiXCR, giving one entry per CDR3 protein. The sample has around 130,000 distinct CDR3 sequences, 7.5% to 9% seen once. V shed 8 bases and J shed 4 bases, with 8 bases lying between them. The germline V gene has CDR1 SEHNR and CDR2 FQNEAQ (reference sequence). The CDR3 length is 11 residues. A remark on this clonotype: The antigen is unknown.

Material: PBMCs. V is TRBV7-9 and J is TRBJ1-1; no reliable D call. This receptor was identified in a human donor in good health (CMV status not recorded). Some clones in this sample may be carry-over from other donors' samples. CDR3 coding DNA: TGTGCCAGCGAGTCGGGCACTGAAGCTTTCTTT. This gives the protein CASESGTEAFF.